The clone carrying this T cell receptor beta chain occurred a few times. Its specificity is unknown. Newly diagnosed hyperthyroidism, duration under 2 months, in patients aged 18 to 65. Diagnoses were made from clinical symptoms, serum measures (thyroxine and TRAb), thyroid ultrasound and orbital computed tomography. A sample of blood taken at first hyperthyroidism diagnosis preceded any ophthalmopathy symptoms. The TCR beta CDR3 regions underwent amplification using RNA transcripts as the source. The HTBI primer set was used in a first-round RT-PCR of the TCR CDR3. TCRdb redid the calling of the multiplex PCR reads with MiXCR, one entry per CDR3 protein. The data contain fewer than 350,000 distinct CDR3 sequences, about 15% of them seen just once; the ten biggest clones take up roughly 30%. The data derive from a study of T cells in Graves' hyperthyroidism and ophthalmopathy. Study results and caveats: Blood also contained most expanded thyroid clonotypes above 0.001.

V gave up 5 bases and J gave up 7 bases, with 11 bases separating them. The length of the CDR3 is 13 residues. From germline, CDR1 is SEHNR and CDR2 FQNEAQ (reference sequence). Sequencing was performed on blood. The chain uses TRBV7-9 and TRBJ2-2; no firm D call. The TCR comes from a woman in her 50s with Graves' hyperthyroidism that later progressed to Graves' ophthalmopathy. The CDR3 bases are TGTGCCAGCAGCCTTAGGACCGTCGGGGAGCTGTTTTTT. It yields the protein CASSLRTVGELFF.